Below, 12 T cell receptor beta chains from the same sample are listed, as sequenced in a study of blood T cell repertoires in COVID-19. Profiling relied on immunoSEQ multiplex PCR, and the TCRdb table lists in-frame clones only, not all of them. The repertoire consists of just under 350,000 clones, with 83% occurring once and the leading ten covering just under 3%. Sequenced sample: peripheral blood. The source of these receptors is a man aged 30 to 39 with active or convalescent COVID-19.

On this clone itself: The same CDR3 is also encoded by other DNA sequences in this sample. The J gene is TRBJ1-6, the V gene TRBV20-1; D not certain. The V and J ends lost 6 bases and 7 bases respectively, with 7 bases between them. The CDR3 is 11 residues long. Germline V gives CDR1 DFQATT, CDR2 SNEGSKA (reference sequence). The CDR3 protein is CSAQQNSPLHF. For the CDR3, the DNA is TGCAGTGCCCAACAGAATTCACCCCTCCACTTT.

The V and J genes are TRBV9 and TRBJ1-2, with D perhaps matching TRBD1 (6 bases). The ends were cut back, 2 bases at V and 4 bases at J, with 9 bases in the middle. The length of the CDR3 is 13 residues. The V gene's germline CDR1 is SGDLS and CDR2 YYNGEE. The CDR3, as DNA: TGTGCCAGCAGCGTCGGCAGGGGCTATGGCTACACCTTC. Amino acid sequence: CASSVGRGYGYTF.

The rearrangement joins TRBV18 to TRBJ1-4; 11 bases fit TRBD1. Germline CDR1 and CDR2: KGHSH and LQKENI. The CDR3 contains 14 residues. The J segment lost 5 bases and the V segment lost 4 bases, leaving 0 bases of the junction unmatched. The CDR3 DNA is TGTGCCAGCTCACGGGACAGGGGGAATGAAAAACTGTTTTTT. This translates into CASSRDRGNEKLFF.

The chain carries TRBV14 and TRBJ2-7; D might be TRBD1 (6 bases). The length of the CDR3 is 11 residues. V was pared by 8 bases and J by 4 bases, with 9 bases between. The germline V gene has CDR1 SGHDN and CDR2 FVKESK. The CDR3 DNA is TGTGCCAGCGCCCAGGGGTACGAGCAGTACTTC. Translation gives CASAQGYEQYF.

CDR3 loop: CASSVEGTEGRIYGYTF. The CDR3 DNA reads as TGTGCCAGCAGCGTAGAGGGCACGGAGGGGAGGATCTATGGCTACACCTTC. This chain links TRBV9 with TRBJ1-2; maybe TRBD1 (5 bases). V was pared by 0 bases and J by 4 bases, with 19 bases between. The CDR3 spans 17 residues. Per the germline V gene, CDR1 is SGDLS and CDR2 is YYNGEE. Looking up the rest from reference TRBV9 and TRBJ1-2 gives the full variable domain: DSGVTQTPKHLITATGQRVTLRCSPRSGDLSVYWYQQSLDQGLQFLIQYYNGEERAKGNILERFSAQQFPDLHSELNLSSLELGDSALYFCASSVEGTEGRIYGYTFGSGTRLTVV.

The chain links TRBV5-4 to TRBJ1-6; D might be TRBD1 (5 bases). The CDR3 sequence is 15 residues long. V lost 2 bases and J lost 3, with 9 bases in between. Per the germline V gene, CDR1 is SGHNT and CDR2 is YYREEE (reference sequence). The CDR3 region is CASSFGGDYNSPLHF. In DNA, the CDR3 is TGTGCCAGCAGCTTCGGAGGGGACTATAATTCACCCCTCCACTTT.

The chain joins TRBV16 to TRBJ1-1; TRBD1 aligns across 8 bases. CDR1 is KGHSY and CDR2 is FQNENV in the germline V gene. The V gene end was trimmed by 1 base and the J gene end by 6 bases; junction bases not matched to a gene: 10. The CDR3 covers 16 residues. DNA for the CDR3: TGTGCCAGCAGCCAATTTGGAGGGGGCAGGGGGCCTGAAGCTTTCTTT. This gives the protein CASSQFGGGRGPEAFF.

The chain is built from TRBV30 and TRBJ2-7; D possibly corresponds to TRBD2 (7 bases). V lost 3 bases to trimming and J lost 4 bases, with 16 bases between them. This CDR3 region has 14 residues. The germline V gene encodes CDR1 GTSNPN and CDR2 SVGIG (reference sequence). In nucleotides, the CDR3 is TGTGCCTGGAGCCAAGGGGGAGGGTGGTACGAGCAGTACTTC. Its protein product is CAWSQGGGWYEQYF.

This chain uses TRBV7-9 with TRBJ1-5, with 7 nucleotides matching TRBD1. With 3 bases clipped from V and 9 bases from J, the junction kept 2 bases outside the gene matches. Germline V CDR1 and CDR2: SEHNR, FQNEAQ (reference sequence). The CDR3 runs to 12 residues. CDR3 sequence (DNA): TGTGCCAGCAGCTTGGGACAGCGGCCCCAGCATTTT. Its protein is CASSLGQRPQHF.

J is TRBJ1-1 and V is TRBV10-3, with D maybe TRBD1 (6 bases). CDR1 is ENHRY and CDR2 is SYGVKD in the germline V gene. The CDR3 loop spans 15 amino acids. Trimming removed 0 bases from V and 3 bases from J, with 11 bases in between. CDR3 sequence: CAISESGGGDTEAFF. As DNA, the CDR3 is TGTGCCATCAGTGAGTCGGGAGGGGGGGACACTGAAGCTTTCTTT.

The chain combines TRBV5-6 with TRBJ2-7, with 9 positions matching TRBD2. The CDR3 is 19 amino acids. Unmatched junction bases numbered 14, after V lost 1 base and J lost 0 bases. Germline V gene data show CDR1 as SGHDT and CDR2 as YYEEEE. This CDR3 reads CASSLNERGAPTSSYEQYF. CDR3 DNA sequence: TGTGCCAGCAGCTTGAATGAGCGGGGGGCACCAACCTCCTCCTACGAGCAGTACTTC.

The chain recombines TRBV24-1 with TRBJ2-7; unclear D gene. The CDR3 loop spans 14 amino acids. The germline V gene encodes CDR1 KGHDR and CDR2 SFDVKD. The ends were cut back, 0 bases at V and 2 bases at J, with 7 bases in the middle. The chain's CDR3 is CATSDLRRTYEQYF. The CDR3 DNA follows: TGTGCCACCAGTGATTTGCGGCGGACCTACGAGCAGTACTTC.